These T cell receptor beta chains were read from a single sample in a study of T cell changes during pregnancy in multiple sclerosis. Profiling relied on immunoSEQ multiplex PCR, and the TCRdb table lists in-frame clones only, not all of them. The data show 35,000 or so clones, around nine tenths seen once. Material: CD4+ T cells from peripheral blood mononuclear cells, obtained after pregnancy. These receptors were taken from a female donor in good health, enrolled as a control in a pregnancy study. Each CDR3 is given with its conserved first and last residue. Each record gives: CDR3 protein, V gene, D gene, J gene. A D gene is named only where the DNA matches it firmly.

CASSEALGGNQPQHF | TRBV6-1 | - | TRBJ1-5
CASSLDRGAGELFF | TRBV7-3 | TRBD1 | TRBJ2-2
CASSSGTSYNEQFF | TRBV19 | TRBD2 | TRBJ2-1
CAWSGLAAHYEQYF | TRBV30 | TRBD2 | TRBJ2-7
CASSPPGQGGNTIYF | TRBV18 | - | TRBJ1-3
CASRDRDAGYTF | TRBV6-6 | TRBD1 | TRBJ1-2
CASTLGDRNEKLFF | TRBV19 | TRBD1 | TRBJ1-4
CAYDSRPYEQYF | TRBV30 | - | TRBJ2-7
CASSQPLAGGNEQYF | TRBV28 | TRBD2 | TRBJ2-7
CASSQSRTGLYGYTF | TRBV16 | - | TRBJ1-2
CASSPSEHRANYGYTF | TRBV7-9 | - | TRBJ1-2
CASSLGTSGVADTQYF | TRBV5-8 | TRBD2 | TRBJ2-3
CASSLTSGTTDTQYF | TRBV5-4 | TRBD2 | TRBJ2-3
CASSPGRENTEAFF | TRBV5-4 | - | TRBJ1-1
CASSSWTGAVQNIQYF | TRBV5-6 | TRBD1 | TRBJ2-4
CASSQEPSPLAGGREQYF | TRBV4-2 | TRBD2 | TRBJ2-7
CASGTGQQSFMNTEAFF | TRBV12-5 | - | TRBJ1-1
CASRSHGTGSEAFF | TRBV6-5 | TRBD1 | TRBJ1-1
CASSYSGTGSSPLHF | TRBV6-5 | TRBD1 | TRBJ1-6
CASGFDAGQPQHF | TRBV12-5 | - | TRBJ1-5
CANKTGNSPLHF | TRBV6-5 | - | TRBJ1-6
CASSLRLAGPRPQETQYF | TRBV11-2 | TRBD2 | TRBJ2-5
CSVLTPGQGGDEQFF | TRBV29-1 | TRBD1 | TRBJ2-1
CASSFGAFTREGAFF | TRBV19 | - | TRBJ1-1
CASSSETYEQYF | TRBV5-1 | - | TRBJ2-7
CASSLWSGDFTDTQYF | TRBV5-1 | - | TRBJ2-3
CASSSGQGLGNTEAFF | TRBV5-1 | TRBD1 | TRBJ1-1
CASTPKRTGEGYTF | TRBV19 | TRBD1 | TRBJ1-2